The 8 T cell receptor beta chains listed next were all sequenced from one sample in a study of graft-versus-host responses after intestinal transplantation. Profiling relied on immunoSEQ multiplex PCR, and the TCRdb table lists in-frame clones only, not all of them. This sample has about 45,000 clones, with around nine tenths found just once. Here the sequenced sample was PBMCs, taken 524 days after transplant. The receptors stem from a human patient who received an intestinal transplant, so some T cells may come from the graft donor.

V usage is TRBV15 and J usage is TRBJ1-2, with 9 nucleotides matching TRBD1. Germline V gene lookup returns CDR1 LNHNV and CDR2 YYDKDF (reference sequence). V dropped 8 bases and J dropped 5; count of bases not matched to a gene: 9. The CDR3 extends over 14 amino acids. CDR3 amino acids: CATFNRTGVYGYTF. The CDR3, as DNA: TGTGCCACCTTTAACCGGACAGGGGTATATGGCTACACCTTC.

The chain is built from TRBV28 and TRBJ1-1, with D possibly TRBD1 on 5 matching bases. Looked up from germline, CDR1 is MDHEN and CDR2 is SYDVKM. V dropped 1 base and J dropped 4 bases, with 7 bases sitting between them. The CDR3 loop spans 13 amino acids. The CDR3 DNA reads TGTGCCAGCAGTTTATCAGGGAGCACTGAAGCTTTCTTT. Protein sequence: CASSLSGSTEAFF.

The genes are TRBV5-1 and TRBJ2-2; D gene ambiguous. Germline V gene data show CDR1 as SGHRS and CDR2 as YFSETQ. The CDR3 has 15 residues. The ends were cut back, 3 bases at V and 2 bases at J, with 11 bases in the middle. CDR3 residues: CASSWSLFNTGELFF. The CDR3, as DNA: TGCGCCAGCAGCTGGAGCTTGTTTAACACCGGGGAGCTGTTTTTT.

The V and J genes are TRBV6-5 and TRBJ2-2; 7 nucleotides agree with TRBD2. Per germline, CDR1 MNHEY and CDR2 SVGAGI. The V and J ends lost 0 bases and 0 bases, in that order; junction bases with no gene match: 1. This CDR3 region has 16 residues. For the CDR3, the DNA is TGTGCCAGCAGTTACTCAGGGACTACGAACACCGGGGAGCTGTTTTTT. Its protein is CASSYSGTTNTGELFF.

The chain recombines TRBV7-8 with TRBJ1-2, with D possibly matching TRBD1 (5 bases). Germline lookup yields CDR1 SGHVS and CDR2 FQNEAQ. V lost 6 bases and J lost 4, with 21 bases in between. CDR3 length: 16 amino acids. The CDR3 DNA sequence: TGTGCCAGCAGTTATATCAGGGATGCAACTATCTATGGCTACACCTTC. Residues: CASSYIRDATIYGYTF. Drawing the rest from reference TRBV7-8 and TRBJ1-2, the complete variable domain is GAGVSQSPRYKVAKRGQDVALRCDPISGHVSLFWYQQALGQGPEFLTYFQNEAQLDKSGLPSDRFFAERPEGSVSTLKIQRTQQEDSAVYLCASSYIRDATIYGYTFGSGTRLTVV.

This clone has a single count. The chain employs TRBV28 and TRBJ2-1; 11 nucleotides match TRBD2. The junction had 9 bases not matched to a gene; V was cut back by 1 base and J by 4 bases. The V gene's germline CDR1 is MDHEN and CDR2 SYDVKM. The CDR3 has 18 residues. The CDR3 bases are TGTGCCAGCAGTTTATCGGCTAGCGGGAGGCCTCCTTACAATGAGCAGTTCTTC. Amino acid sequence: CASSLSASGRPPYNEQFF. Using reference TRBV28 and TRBJ2-1 for the parts outside the CDR3, the full variable domain is DVKVTQSSRYLVKRTGEKVFLECVQDMDHENMFWYRQDPGLGLRLIYFSYDVKMKEKGDIPEGYSVSREKKERFSLILESASTNQTSMYLCASSLSASGRPPYNEQFFGPGTRLTVL.

The J gene is TRBJ2-7, the V gene TRBV9; perhaps TRBD1 as D (5 bases). Germline V lookup: CDR1 SGDLS, CDR2 YYNGEE. V lost 4 bases and J lost 4, with 12 bases in between. This CDR3 comprises 13 residues. In DNA, the CDR3 is TGTGCCAGCAGCCTAGGGGTTGGGTACGAGCAGTACTTC. Translated: CASSLGVGYEQYF.

This sequence joins TRBV4-1 and TRBJ1-1; D perhaps matches TRBD1 (5 bases). Trimming took 3 bases from V and 6 from J, leaving 11 bases between them. The CDR3 totals 13 residues. From germline, CDR1 is MGHRA and CDR2 YSYEKL. The CDR3 spells CASSQGTFPEAFF. The CDR3 coding sequence is TGCGCCAGCAGCCAGGGGACTTTCCCTGAAGCTTTCTTT.